The sample holds one count of the clone carrying this TCR beta chain. Its antigen is unknown. This sample was included in a study of cytomegalovirus exposure and HLA in healthy donors. The study, taken as a whole, reports: In a later analysis, at a false discovery rate of 0.05, approximately 18,000 TCR beta sequences were associated with HLA alleles. The classifier reportedly diagnosed cytomegalovirus status with high specificity and sensitivity.

Germline CDR1 reads SGHVS; CDR2 reads FQNEAQ. This CDR3 spans 11 amino acids. Trimming pared 3 bases from V and 6 bases from J, leaving 6 bases between. PCR amplification relied on 60 Vbeta primers (plus 13 Jbeta primers). Only in-frame clones appear in the TCRdb table, and some are missing; sequencing was by immunoSEQ multiplex PCR. Of roughly 90,000 clones in the sample, over 80% are singletons; the top ten hold about 2.5%. This sequence was found in a man between 18 and 29 years old in good health and CMV-seronegative. Sequenced sample: PBMCs. This chain connects TRBV7-8 to TRBJ2-7; D uncertain. This CDR3 reads CASSFSREQYF. CDR3 coding DNA: TGTGCCAGCAGCTTTTCCCGCGAGCAGTACTTC.